In its sample, the clone carrying this T cell receptor beta chain was seen once. These data originate in a study of blood T cell repertoires in COVID-19. Clones were read by immunoSEQ multiplex PCR, and TCRdb kept only the in-frame ones, dropping some. Altogether 250,000 to 300,000 clones are present, 70% to 90% being singletons, with the ten largest covering 15% to 18%. V was pared by 6 bases and J by 1 base, with 6 bases of the junction left unmatched. The CDR3 length is 15 residues. Germline V gives CDR1 SEHNR, CDR2 FQNEAQ (reference sequence). Participants' own reports of clinical history determined their cohort assignment.

This rearrangement joins TRBV7-9 to TRBJ1-1; 9 nucleotides match TRBD1. Sequenced material: PBMCs or T cells enriched from blood (not recorded which). This receptor was obtained from a man between 18 and 29 years old who had recovered from COVID-19. CDR3 sequence: CASRSQGAGNTEAFF. The DNA for the CDR3 is TGTGCCAGCAGGTCACAGGGGGCCGGGAACACTGAAGCTTTCTTT.